The rows below give T cell receptor beta chains drawn from one sample of a study of T cell responses to AZD1222 COVID-19 vaccine. Here immunoSEQ multiplex PCR was the method, and the copy in TCRdb shows in-frame clones only, minus some. This sample carries about 100,000 clones, approximately 87% of them seen once, and the ten largest clones take approximately 16%. Sequencing was performed on peripheral blood, taken on day 0 of AZD1222 vaccination. All receptors derive from an adult in good health. Both conserved end residues are part of each CDR3. D genes are given only for firm matches. Expanded clones are given a class, and other clones once, few, many or no size at all.

TRBV6-6	16	TRBJ1-2	TRBD1	NA	CASSYFWTGVNYGYTF	TGTGCCAGCAGTTACTTTTGGACAGGGGTGAACTATGGCTACACCTTC
TRBV19	15	TRBJ2-7	TRBD1	NA	CASTAGQGVAYEQYF	TGTGCCAGTACCGCGGGACAGGGGGTAGCCTACGAGCAGTACTTC
TRBV5-4	15	TRBJ2-7	TRBD1	NA	CASSLGTGDMYEQYF	TGTGCCAGCAGCTTGGGGACAGGAGATATGTACGAGCAGTACTTC
TRBV5-1	15	TRBJ1-6	NA	NA	CASSGGIEYNSPLHF	TGCGCCAGCAGCGGAGGTATTGAGTATAATTCACCCCTCCACTTT
TRBV6-2/TRBV6-3	15	TRBJ1-3	NA	NA	CASSYPERPGNTIYF	TGTGCCAGCAGTTATCCGGAGAGGCCTGGAAACACCATATATTTT
TRBV7-2	13	TRBJ2-3	NA	NA	CASTEPNTDTQYF	TGTGCCAGCACCGAACCCAACACAGATACGCAGTATTTT
TRBV7-9	17	TRBJ2-1	NA	once	CASSLGPLLGERSEQFF	TGTGCCAGCAGCTTAGGCCCTTTGTTGGGGGAGAGGAGTGAGCAGTTCTTC
TRBV11-2	17	TRBJ2-7	TRBD2	once	CASSLDLASGSRGEQYF	TGTGCCAGCAGCTTAGATTTGGCTAGCGGGAGCCGGGGCGAGCAGTACTTC
TRBV15	13	TRBJ1-3	NA	NA	CATSRRGINTIYF	TGTGCCACCAGTCGCAGGGGAATAAACACCATATATTTT
TRBV4-3	15	TRBJ1-1	NA	once	CASSQELQPGFEAFF	TGCGCCAGCAGCCAAGAACTACAGCCAGGCTTTGAAGCTTTCTTT
TRBV12-5	13	TRBJ1-1	NA	NA	CASVEGLNTEAFF	TGTGCTAGTGTTGAGGGGTTGAACACTGAAGCTTTCTTT
TRBV7-2	14	TRBJ1-1	NA	few	CASSLGRLNTEAFF	TGTGCCAGCAGCTTGGGACGGTTGAACACTGAAGCTTTCTTT
TRBV18	13	TRBJ1-2	NA	NA	CASSSGSGYGYTF	TGTGCCAGCTCATCAGGATCCGGCTATGGCTACACCTTC
TRBV7-2	15	TRBJ2-1	TRBD2	NA	CASSPWGGGPNEQFF	TGTGCCAGCAGCCCGTGGGGGGGAGGGCCCAATGAGCAGTTCTTC
TRBV6-6	18	TRBJ1-3	TRBD1	once	CASSQAGGQGVSGNTIYF	TGTGCCAGCAGTCAGGCAGGAGGACAGGGGGTCTCTGGAAACACCATATATTTT
TRBV5-1	15	TRBJ1-2	TRBD1	NA	CASSLVDRGLTGYTF	TGCGCCAGCAGCTTGGTCGACAGGGGGCTGACGGGCTACACCTTC
TRBV5-1	15	TRBJ1-2	TRBD1	NA	CASSTRQGRNYGYTF	TGCGCCAGCAGCACAAGACAGGGGCGTAACTATGGCTACACCTTC
TRBV11-2	16	TRBJ1-2	NA	NA	CASSPGSTTVPYGYTF	TGTGCCAGCAGCCCAGGGTCCACGACCGTACCCTATGGCTACACCTTC
TRBV6-5	14	TRBJ2-7	NA	NA	CASRPAELEYEQYF	TGTGCCAGCAGACCCGCAGAACTCGAGTACGAGCAGTACTTC
TRBV4-2	13	TRBJ2-7	NA	NA	CASSHGGSYEQYF	TGTGCCAGCAGCCACGGCGGGTCCTACGAGCAGTACTTC
TRBV18	15	TRBJ1-2	NA	NA	CASSPPVASNYGYTF	TGTGCCAGCTCACCACCGGTTGCTTCTAACTATGGCTACACCTTC
TRBV5-5	17	TRBJ2-2	NA	NA	CASSLAGGQINTGELFF	TGTGCCAGCAGCTTGGCCGGGGGACAGATAAACACCGGGGAGCTGTTTTTT
TRBV28	13	TRBJ2-7	TRBD1	NA	CASMVPTGYEQYF	TGTGCCAGCATGGTACCGACAGGGTACGAGCAGTACTTC
TRBV7-2	14	TRBJ1-2	NA	NA	CASTGGRGDYGYTF	TGTGCCAGCACAGGCGGAAGGGGAGATTATGGCTACACCTTC
TRBV7-7	13	TRBJ2-5	NA	NA	CASSLRKKETQYF	TGTGCCAGCAGCTTAAGAAAGAAAGAGACCCAGTACTTC
TRBV5-6	11	TRBJ2-1	NA	once	CASRRTEEQFF	TGTGCCAGCAGAAGGACAGAAGAGCAGTTCTTC
TRBV9	15	TRBJ2-5	NA	NA	CASSVGNLIQETQYF	TGTGCCAGCAGCGTAGGAAATCTAATCCAAGAGACCCAGTACTTC
TRBV2	14	TRBJ1-2	NA	few	CASRTGTGVYGYTF	TGTGCCAGCAGAACCGGGACTGGCGTCTATGGCTACACCTTC
TRBV3-1/TRBV3-2	13	TRBJ1-1	NA	once	CASSQNRDTEAFF	TGTGCCAGCAGCCAAAACAGGGACACTGAAGCTTTCTTT
TRBV15	15	TRBJ1-5	NA	NA	CATSREKGIGQPQHF	TGTGCCACCAGCAGAGAAAAAGGAATAGGGCAGCCCCAGCATTTT
TRBV18	15	TRBJ1-6	NA	NA	CASSPDNAYNSPLHF	TGTGCCAGCTCACCGGATAACGCCTATAATTCACCCCTCCACTTT
TRBV27	13	TRBJ1-2	NA	NA	CASRSDGHYGYTF	TGTGCCAGCAGGTCTGACGGCCACTATGGCTACACCTTC
TRBV6-1	13	TRBJ1-5	NA	few	CASCEDFYQPQHF	TGTGCCAGCTGTGAGGACTTCTATCAGCCCCAGCATTTT
TRBV6-2/TRBV6-3	11	TRBJ1-2	NA	NA	CASSYGQRVTF	TGTGCCAGCAGTTACGGACAGAGAGTAACCTTC
TRBV28	14	TRBJ2-3	NA	NA	CASSLGGGTDTQYF	TGTGCCAGCAGTTTAGGCGGCGGCACAGATACGCAGTATTTT
TRBV15	12	TRBJ2-2	NA	NA	CATSRGTGELFF	TGTGCCACCAGCAGAGGCACCGGGGAGCTGTTTTTT
TRBV20-1	14	TRBJ1-1	TRBD1	NA	CSASVTGKGTEAFF	TGCAGTGCTAGTGTGACAGGGAAGGGCACTGAAGCTTTCTTT
TRBV30	15	TRBJ2-5	NA	NA	CAWSKGGGSWETQYF	TGTGCCTGGAGTAAAGGAGGCGGAAGTTGGGAGACCCAGTACTTC
TRBV2	11	TRBJ2-5	NA	NA	CASSEAVTQYF	TGTGCCAGCAGTGAAGCGGTAACCCAGTACTTC
TRBV11-2	15	TRBJ1-1	NA	NA	CASSFRTSLNTEAFF	TGTGCCAGCAGCTTCCGGACTTCGCTGAACACTGAAGCTTTCTTT
TRBV19	15	TRBJ1-2	TRBD1	NA	CASSVDRGANYGYTF	TGTGCCAGTAGTGTGGACAGGGGAGCTAACTATGGCTACACCTTC
TRBV5-1	14	TRBJ1-2	TRBD1	NA	CASSGGTGGYGYTF	TGCGCCAGCTCAGGGGGGACAGGGGGCTATGGCTACACCTTC
TRBV18	11	TRBJ1-3	NA	NA	CASSGLDTIYF	TGTGCCAGCTCGGGACTCGACACCATATATTTT
TRBV10-1	19	TRBJ2-6	TRBD1	once	CASSDGVGADRAGANVLTF	TGCGCCAGCAGTGATGGGGTGGGGGCCGACAGGGCTGGGGCCAACGTCCTGACTTTC
TRBV7-6	13	TRBJ1-1	NA	NA	CASSLDRNTEAFF	TGTGCCAGCAGCTTAGATAGGAACACTGAAGCTTTCTTT
TRBV5-1	13	TRBJ1-1	TRBD1	NA	CASGDRGHFEAFF	TGCGCCAGCGGAGACAGGGGACATTTTGAAGCTTTCTTT
TRBV4-3	13	TRBJ2-7	NA	once	CAQRRPQGCEQYF	TGCGCTCAGCGTCGCCCTCAAGGGTGCGAGCAGTACTTC
TRBV7-9	13	TRBJ1-5	NA	NA	CASKGGSNQPQHF	TGTGCCAGCAAAGGGGGGAGCAATCAGCCCCAGCATTTT
TRBV19	13	TRBJ1-2	NA	NA	CASSMGRGYGYTF	TGTGCCAGTAGTATGGGACGGGGCTATGGCTACACCTTC
TRBV6-5	14	TRBJ2-1	TRBD1	NA	CASSFRGTVNEQFF	TGTGCCAGCAGTTTCCGAGGGACAGTCAATGAGCAGTTCTTC